This TCR beta chain was profiled in a study of type 1 and type 2 diabetes patients. This clonotype was counted a few times. Genomic DNA was the PCR template. A primer set of 30 forward and 13 reverse primers amplified the CDR3. Using its own MiXCR run on the multiplex PCR reads, TCRdb lists one record per CDR3 protein. The sample includes about 290,000 distinct CDR3 sequences, 47% of them seen just once. This CDR3 has 15 amino acids. After removal of 5 bases from V and 2 bases from J, the junction contained 3 bases not matched to a gene. The V gene's germline CDR1 is SGHTA and CDR2 FQGTGA. Other autoimmune diseases and infections within the past four weeks excluded donors. Peripheral blood, ten milliliters per participant, was collected.

This TCR was recovered from a man between 18 and 35 years old with type 2 diabetes. The V and J genes are TRBV7-3 and TRBJ2-2; 9 nucleotides align to TRBD1. The sequencing sample was made of peripheral blood mononuclear cells (PBMCs). The CDR3 loop is CASSQDRGNTGELFF. CDR3 nucleotide sequence: TGTGCCAGCAGCCAGGACAGGGGAAACACCGGGGAGCTGTTTTTT.